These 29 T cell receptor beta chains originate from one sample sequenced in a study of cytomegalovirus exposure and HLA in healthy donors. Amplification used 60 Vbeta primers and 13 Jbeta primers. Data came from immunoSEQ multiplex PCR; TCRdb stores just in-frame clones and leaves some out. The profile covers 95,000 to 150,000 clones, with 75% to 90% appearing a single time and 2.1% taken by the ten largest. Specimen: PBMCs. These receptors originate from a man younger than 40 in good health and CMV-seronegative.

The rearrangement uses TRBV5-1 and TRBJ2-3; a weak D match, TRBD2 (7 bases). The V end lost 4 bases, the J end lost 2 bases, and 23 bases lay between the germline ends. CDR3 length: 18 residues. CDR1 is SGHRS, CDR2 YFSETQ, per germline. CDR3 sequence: CASSPTDSGTTVTDTQYF. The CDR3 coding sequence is TGCGCCAGCAGCCCCACGGACAGCGGGACTACCGTCACAGATACGCAGTATTTT. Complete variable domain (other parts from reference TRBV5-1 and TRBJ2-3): KAGVTQTPRYLIKTRGQQVTLSCSPISGHRSVSWYQQTPGQGLQFLFEYFSETQRNKGNFPGRFSGRQFSNSRSEMNVSTLELGDSALYLCASSPTDSGTTVTDTQYFGPGTRLTVL.

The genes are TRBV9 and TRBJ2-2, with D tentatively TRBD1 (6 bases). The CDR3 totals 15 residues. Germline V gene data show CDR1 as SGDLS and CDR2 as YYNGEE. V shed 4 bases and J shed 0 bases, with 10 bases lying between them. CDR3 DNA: TGTGCCAGCAGCCCACAGGGATCGAACACCGGGGAGCTGTTTTTT. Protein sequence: CASSPQGSNTGELFF.

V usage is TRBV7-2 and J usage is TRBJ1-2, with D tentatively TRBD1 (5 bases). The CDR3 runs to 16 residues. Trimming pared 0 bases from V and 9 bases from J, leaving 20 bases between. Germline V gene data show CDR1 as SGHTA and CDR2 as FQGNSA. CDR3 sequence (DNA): TGTGCCAGCAGCTTAGCGGCTGGGGCCCCCTCCAATCGCTACACCTTC. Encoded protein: CASSLAAGAPSNRYTF.

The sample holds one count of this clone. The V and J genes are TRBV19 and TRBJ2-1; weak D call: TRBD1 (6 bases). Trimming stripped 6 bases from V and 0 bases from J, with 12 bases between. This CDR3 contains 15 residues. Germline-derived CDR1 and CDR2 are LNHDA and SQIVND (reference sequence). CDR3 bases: TGTGCCAGTAGGATTGACAGGAGCTCCTACAATGAGCAGTTCTTC. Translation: CASRIDRSSYNEQFF.

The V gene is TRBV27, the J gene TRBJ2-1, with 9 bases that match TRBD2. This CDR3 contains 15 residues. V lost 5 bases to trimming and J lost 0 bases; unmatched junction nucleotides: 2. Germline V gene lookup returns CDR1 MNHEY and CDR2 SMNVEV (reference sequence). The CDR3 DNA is TGTGCCAGCAGTCTTAGCGGGAGCTCCTACAATGAGCAGTTCTTC. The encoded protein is CASSLSGSSYNEQFF.

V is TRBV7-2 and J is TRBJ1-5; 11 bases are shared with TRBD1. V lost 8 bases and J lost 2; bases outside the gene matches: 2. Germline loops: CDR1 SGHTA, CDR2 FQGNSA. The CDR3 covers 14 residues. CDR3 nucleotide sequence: TGTGCCAGCGGACAGGGGGCTGGCAATCAGCCCCAGCATTTT. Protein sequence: CASGQGAGNQPQHF.

In nucleotides, the CDR3 is TGTGCCAGCAGCTTTGGGACAGGGGCGGCGAACACTGAAGCTTTCTTT. Translation gives CASSFGTGAANTEAFF. This chain joins TRBV11-2 and TRBJ1-1, with 10 bases matching TRBD1. V shed 3 bases, J shed 1 base, and the junction held 5 bases outside the gene matches. The CDR3 is 16 residues long. Germline V CDR1 and CDR2: SGHAT, FQNNGV.

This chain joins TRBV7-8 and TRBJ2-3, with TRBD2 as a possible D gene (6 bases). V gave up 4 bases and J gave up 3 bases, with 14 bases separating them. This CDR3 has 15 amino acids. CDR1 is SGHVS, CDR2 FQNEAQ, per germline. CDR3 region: CASSSFPAGTDTQYF. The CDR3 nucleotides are TGTGCCAGCAGCTCGTTCCCGGCGGGGACAGATACGCAGTATTTT.

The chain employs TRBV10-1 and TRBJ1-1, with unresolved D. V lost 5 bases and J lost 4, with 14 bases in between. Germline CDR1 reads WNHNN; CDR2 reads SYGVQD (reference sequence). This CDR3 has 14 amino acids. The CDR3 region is CASSREGGVTEAFF. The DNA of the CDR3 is TGCGCCAGCAGTCGGGAGGGAGGAGTCACTGAAGCTTTCTTT.

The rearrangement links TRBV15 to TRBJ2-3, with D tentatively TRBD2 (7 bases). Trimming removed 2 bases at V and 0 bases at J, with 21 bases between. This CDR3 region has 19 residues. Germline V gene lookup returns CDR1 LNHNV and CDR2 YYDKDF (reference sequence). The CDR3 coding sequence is TGTGCCACCAGCAGATTCCTAATGGGCGGGGGCTCTAGCACAGATACGCAGTATTTT. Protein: CATSRFLMGGGSSTDTQYF.

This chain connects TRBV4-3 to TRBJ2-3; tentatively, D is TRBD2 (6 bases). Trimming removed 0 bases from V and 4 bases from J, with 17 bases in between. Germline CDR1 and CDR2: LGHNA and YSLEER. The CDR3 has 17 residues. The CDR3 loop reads CASSQDGAGHEADTQYF. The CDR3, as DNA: TGCGCCAGCAGCCAAGATGGGGCGGGGCATGAGGCAGATACGCAGTATTTT.

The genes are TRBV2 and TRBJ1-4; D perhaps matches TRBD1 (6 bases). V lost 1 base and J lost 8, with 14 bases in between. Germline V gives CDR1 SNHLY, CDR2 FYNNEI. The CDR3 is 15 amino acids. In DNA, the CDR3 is TGTGCCAGCAGTGAAGGGGGGGGGCGGAACGAAAAACTGTTTTTT. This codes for CASSEGGGRNEKLFF.

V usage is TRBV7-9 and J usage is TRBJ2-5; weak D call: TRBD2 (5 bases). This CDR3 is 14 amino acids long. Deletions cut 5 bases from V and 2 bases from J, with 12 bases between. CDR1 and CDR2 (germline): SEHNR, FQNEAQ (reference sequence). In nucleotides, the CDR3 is TGTGCCAGCAGCCCGAGCGGTTGGCAAGAGACCCAGTACTTC. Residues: CASSPSGWQETQYF.

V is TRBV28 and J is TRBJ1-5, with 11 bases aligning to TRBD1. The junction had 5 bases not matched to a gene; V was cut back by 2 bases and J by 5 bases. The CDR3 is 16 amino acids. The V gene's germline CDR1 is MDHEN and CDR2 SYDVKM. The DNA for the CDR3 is TGTGCCAGCAGTTTAGGGACAGGGGGATCGTATCAGCCCCAGCATTTT. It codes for CASSLGTGGSYQPQHF. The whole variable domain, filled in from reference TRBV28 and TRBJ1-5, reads DVKVTQSSRYLVKRTGEKVFLECVQDMDHENMFWYRQDPGLGLRLIYFSYDVKMKEKGDIPEGYSVSREKKERFSLILESASTNQTSMYLCASSLGTGGSYQPQHFGDGTRLSIL.

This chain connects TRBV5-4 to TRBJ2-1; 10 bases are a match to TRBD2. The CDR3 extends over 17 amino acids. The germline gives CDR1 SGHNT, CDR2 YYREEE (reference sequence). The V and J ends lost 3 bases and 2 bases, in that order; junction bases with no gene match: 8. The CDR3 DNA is TGTGCCAGCAGCTGGGGGCCTAGCGGGGGCCCCTACAATGAGCAGTTCTTC. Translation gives CASSWGPSGGPYNEQFF.

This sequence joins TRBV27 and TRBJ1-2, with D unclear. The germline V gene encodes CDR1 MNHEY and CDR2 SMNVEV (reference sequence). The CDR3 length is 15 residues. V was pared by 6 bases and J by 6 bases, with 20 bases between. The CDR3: CASSPLASGVDGYTF. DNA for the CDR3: TGTGCCAGCAGCCCTCTAGCCAGCGGGGTAGATGGCTACACCTTC.

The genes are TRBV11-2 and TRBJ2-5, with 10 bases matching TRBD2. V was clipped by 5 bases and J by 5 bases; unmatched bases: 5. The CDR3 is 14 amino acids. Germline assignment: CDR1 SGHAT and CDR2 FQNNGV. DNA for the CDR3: TGTGCCAGCAGCCAAGCGGGGGGGTATGAGACCCAGTACTTC. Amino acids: CASSQAGGYETQYF.

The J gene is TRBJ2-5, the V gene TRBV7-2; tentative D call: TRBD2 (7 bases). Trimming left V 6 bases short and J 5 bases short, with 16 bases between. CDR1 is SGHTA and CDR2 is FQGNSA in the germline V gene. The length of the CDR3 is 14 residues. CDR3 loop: CASRRGGAEETQYF. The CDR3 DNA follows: TGTGCCAGCAGAAGGGGGGGGGCTGAGGAGACCCAGTACTTC. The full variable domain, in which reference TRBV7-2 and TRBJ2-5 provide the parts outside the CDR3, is GAGVSQSPSNKVTEKGKDVELRCDPISGHTALYWYRQSLGQGLEFLIYFQGNSAPDKSGLPSDRFSAERTGGSVSTLTIQRTQQEDSAVYLCASRRGGAEETQYFGPGTRLLVL.

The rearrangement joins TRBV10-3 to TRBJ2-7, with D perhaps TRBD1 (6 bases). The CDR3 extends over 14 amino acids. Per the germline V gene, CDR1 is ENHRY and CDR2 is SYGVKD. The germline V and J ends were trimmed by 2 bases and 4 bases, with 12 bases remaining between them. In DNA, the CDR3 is TGTGCCATCAGTGAGGGTTACAGGGCGTACGAGCAGTACTTC. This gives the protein CAISEGYRAYEQYF.

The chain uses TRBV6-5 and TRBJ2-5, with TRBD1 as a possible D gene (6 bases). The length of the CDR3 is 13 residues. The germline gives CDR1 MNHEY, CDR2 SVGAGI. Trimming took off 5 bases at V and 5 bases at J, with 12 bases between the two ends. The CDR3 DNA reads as TGTGCCAGCAGTCTCAGGGGTTGGGAGACCCAGTACTTC. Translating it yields CASSLRGWETQYF.

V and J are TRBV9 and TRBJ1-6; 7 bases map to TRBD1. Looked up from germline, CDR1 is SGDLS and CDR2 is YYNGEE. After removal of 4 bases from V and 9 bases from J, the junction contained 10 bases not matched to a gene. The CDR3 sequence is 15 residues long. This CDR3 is CASSPTGVISSPLHF. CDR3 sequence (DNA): TGTGCCAGCAGCCCAACAGGGGTAATTAGTTCACCCCTCCACTTT.

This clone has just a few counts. The CDR3 here is CASSLQGATYNEQFF. Here the CDR3 DNA reads TGTGCCAGCAGCCTACAGGGGGCAACCTACAATGAGCAGTTCTTC. The chain carries TRBV11-3 and TRBJ2-1; 9 nucleotides agree with TRBD1. The CDR3 loop spans 15 amino acids. V trimming: 5 bases; J trimming: 2 bases; junction bases outside the gene matches: 4. Germline loops: CDR1 SGHNT, CDR2 YENEEA.

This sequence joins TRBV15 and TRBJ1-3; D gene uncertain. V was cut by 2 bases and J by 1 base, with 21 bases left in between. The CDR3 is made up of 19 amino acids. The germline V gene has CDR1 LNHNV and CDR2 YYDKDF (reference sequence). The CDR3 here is CATSRTGSRTDPSGNTIYF. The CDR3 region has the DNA TGTGCCACCAGCAGAACGGGATCTCGGACGGATCCTTCTGGAAACACCATATATTTT.

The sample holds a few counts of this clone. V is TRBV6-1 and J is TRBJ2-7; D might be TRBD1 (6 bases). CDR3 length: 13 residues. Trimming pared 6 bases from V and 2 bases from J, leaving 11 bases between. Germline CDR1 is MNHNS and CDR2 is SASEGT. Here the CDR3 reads CASRRTEAYEQYF. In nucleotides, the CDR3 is TGTGCCAGCAGGCGGACAGAAGCCTACGAGCAGTACTTC.

CDR3 sequence reads: CASLQGVDQPQHF. Here the CDR3 DNA reads TGTGCCAGCTTACAGGGAGTGGACCAGCCCCAGCATTTT. This chain joins TRBV18 and TRBJ1-5; possibly TRBD1 for D (6 bases). This CDR3 has 13 residues. The germline CDR1 and CDR2 sequences are KGHSH and LQKENI. V lost 7 bases and J 7 bases, leaving 14 bases between the germline ends.

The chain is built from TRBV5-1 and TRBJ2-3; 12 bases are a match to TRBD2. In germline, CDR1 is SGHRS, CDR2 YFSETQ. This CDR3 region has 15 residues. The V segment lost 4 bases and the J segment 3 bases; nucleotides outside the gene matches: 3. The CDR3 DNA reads TGCGCCAGCAGCGACGGGACTAGCGGGACAGATACGCAGTATTTT. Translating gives CASSDGTSGTDTQYF.

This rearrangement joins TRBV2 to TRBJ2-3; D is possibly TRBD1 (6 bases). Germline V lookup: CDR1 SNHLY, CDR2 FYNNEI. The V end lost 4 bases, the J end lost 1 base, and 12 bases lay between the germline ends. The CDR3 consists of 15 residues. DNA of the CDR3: TGTGCCAGCAGTGTGGGACAACCCCGCACAGATACGCAGTATTTT. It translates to CASSVGQPRTDTQYF.

CDR3 protein: CASSFLGLDFTDTQYF. The CDR3 region has the DNA TGCGCCAGCAGCTTCTTGGGACTAGATTTCACAGATACGCAGTATTTT. The V call is TRBV5-1, the J call TRBJ2-3; 8 bases align to TRBD2. Germline V gene data show CDR1 as SGHRS and CDR2 as YFSETQ. The V segment lost 2 bases and the J segment 2 bases; nucleotides outside the gene matches: 7. CDR3 length: 16 amino acids.

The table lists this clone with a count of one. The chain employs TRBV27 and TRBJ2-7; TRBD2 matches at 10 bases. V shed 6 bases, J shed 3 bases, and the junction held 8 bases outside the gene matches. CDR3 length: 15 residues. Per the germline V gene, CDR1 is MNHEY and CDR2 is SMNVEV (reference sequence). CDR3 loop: CASSPPGLASYEQYF. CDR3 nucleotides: TGTGCCAGCAGCCCCCCGGGACTAGCGAGCTACGAGCAGTACTTC.